This TCR beta chain was sequenced during a study of metastatic and nonmetastatic thyroid tumors. As for the study in general: Patients with malignant and benign thyroid disease provided blood and tumor or nodule tissue, whose repertoires were compared. Points from the study as a whole: Compared with benign nodules, malignant thyroid tumors were reported to have significantly higher TCR beta diversity in both blood and tumor.

This clone was seen at least ten times. Its antigen remains unknown. TCRdb re-called the PCR reads with MiXCR. Found here are some 21,000 clones, 9.5% to 15% of them singletons; the top ten hold 6.2%. Germline CDR1 SGDLS, CDR2 YYNGEE. CDR3 size: 15 residues. V was clipped by 4 bases and J by 7 bases; unmatched bases: 9. Patients had received no treatment of any kind before thyroid surgery. The specimen was blood. The J gene is TRBJ2-1, the V gene TRBV9, with 9 bases matching TRBD2. The TCR comes from a male donor with papillary thyroid cancer or a benign thyroid nodule (not recorded which). Some clones in this sample may be carry-over from other donors' samples. CDR3 bases: TGTGCCAGCAGCCCCAGCGGGAGGTCTTTTAATGAGCAGTTCTTC. It encodes CASSPSGRSFNEQFF.